The clone carrying this T cell receptor beta chain was seen a handful of times. What it recognizes is unknown. Because the CDR3's place on the DNA is in doubt, the DNA is left out and the CDR3 is given as listed by TCRdb. The record originates from a study of OX40 agonist ivuxolimab in advanced cancers. Whole-study context: The diagnoses of dose-escalation patients were hepatocellular carcinoma, melanoma, renal cell or head and neck cancer. Therapy given before enrollment (anti-PD-1, anti-PD-L1 or anti-CTLA-4) was allowed, and roughly 42% had some. Averaging roughly 60 years in age, with a range of about 23 to 90, the cohort was 80% to 90% male.

CDR1 is SGHAT, CDR2 FQNNGV, per germline. 14 amino acids form the CDR3, both terminal residues included. General study results and limits: CD8+ T cells were the subset that, on average, had more expanded clones than CD4+.

TCRdb keeps only in-frame clones here, not all; method: immunoSEQ multiplex PCR. This table holds about 45,000 clones, 75% to 90% found once. The genes are TRBV11-2 and TRBJ2-7; the table gives TRBD1 as D, unverified against the DNA. This receptor was taken from an adult with an advanced solid tumor such as melanoma, head and neck, liver or kidney cancer. This sample comprised CD4+ or CD8+ T cells sorted from blood, obtained in a trial of the OX40 agonist ivuxolimab. The CDR3 is CASSLDFGLGAPYF.